A selection of T cell receptor beta chains follows, all from one sample in a study of blood T cell repertoires in COVID-19. Here immunoSEQ multiplex PCR was the method, and the copy in TCRdb shows in-frame clones only, minus some. The sample holds 200,000 to 300,000 clones; over 70% are singletons and the top ten take around 1.5%. Sequenced input: peripheral blood. These receptors were obtained from a woman aged 35 to 49 who had recovered from COVID-19. The CDR3 runs from the conserved cysteine through the conserved F or W. The order of the fields is J gene, clone size, D gene, V gene, CDR3 DNA, CDR3 protein. A D gene is named only where the DNA matches it firmly. The size of a clone is reported for some rows only, either as once, few or many, or as a class for expanded clones.

j_gene: TRBJ1-1
abundance: once
d_gene: NA
v_gene: TRBV3-1/TRBV3-2
CDR3nt: TGTGCCAGCAGCCCCCTCTCCCGCGGGAACACTGAAGCTTTCTTT
CDR3aa: CASSPLSRGNTEAFF

j_gene: TRBJ2-3
abundance: once
d_gene: TRBD2
v_gene: TRBV3-1/TRBV3-2
CDR3nt: TGTGCCAGCACCCGGGGCAGCGGGGGGCCGACAGATACGCAGTATTTT
CDR3aa: CASTRGSGGPTDTQYF

j_gene: TRBJ2-5
abundance: NA
d_gene: NA
v_gene: TRBV5-4
CDR3nt: TGTGCCAGCAGCGGGGGGGGCCCTAGCGCCCCGTACCAAGAGACCCAGTACTTC
CDR3aa: CASSGGGPSAPYQETQYF

j_gene: TRBJ2-6
abundance: NA
d_gene: TRBD1
v_gene: TRBV25-1
CDR3nt: TGTGCCAGCAGTGCCCTGACAGGGCCTGGGGCCAACGTCCTGACTTTC
CDR3aa: CASSALTGPGANVLTF

j_gene: TRBJ2-7
abundance: few
d_gene: NA
v_gene: TRBV6-6
CDR3nt: TGTGCCAGCAGTTACGGAGGGCGGCGCGAGCAGTACTTC
CDR3aa: CASSYGGRREQYF

j_gene: TRBJ2-7
abundance: NA
d_gene: NA
v_gene: TRBV6-2/TRBV6-3
CDR3nt: TGTGCCAGCAGCGAACTAACCGAGCAGTACTTC
CDR3aa: CASSELTEQYF

j_gene: TRBJ1-1
abundance: NA
d_gene: NA
v_gene: TRBV19
CDR3nt: TGTGCCAGTAGTCCTCAGTTGAACACTGAAGCTTTCTTT
CDR3aa: CASSPQLNTEAFF

j_gene: TRBJ2-2
abundance: NA
d_gene: TRBD2
v_gene: TRBV7-3
CDR3nt: TGTGCCAGCAGCTTAATGGCTAGCGGGGTACCCGGGGAGCTGTTTTTT
CDR3aa: CASSLMASGVPGELFF

j_gene: TRBJ1-5
abundance: NA
d_gene: TRBD1
v_gene: TRBV7-2
CDR3nt: TGTGCCAGCAGCCCACAGGGGGTTGAGAATCAGCCCCAGCATTTT
CDR3aa: CASSPQGVENQPQHF

j_gene: TRBJ1-2
abundance: NA
d_gene: NA
v_gene: TRBV6-5
CDR3nt: TGTGCCAGCAGTTACGGCCCCGCAGGGGCCTATGGCTACACCTTC
CDR3aa: CASSYGPAGAYGYTF

j_gene: TRBJ1-5
abundance: NA
d_gene: TRBD1
v_gene: TRBV10-3
CDR3nt: TGTGCCATCAGTGAGACAGGGGGCAATCAGCCCCAGCATTTT
CDR3aa: CAISETGGNQPQHF

j_gene: TRBJ1-1
abundance: NA
d_gene: NA
v_gene: TRBV30
CDR3nt: TGTGCCTGGAGTGTCCCAGGGTGGAGGGACACTGAAGCTTTCTTT
CDR3aa: CAWSVPGWRDTEAFF

j_gene: TRBJ1-4
abundance: NA
d_gene: NA
v_gene: TRBV4-2
CDR3nt: TGTGCCAGCAGCCGCTTACTAACAACTAATGAAAAACTGTTTTTT
CDR3aa: CASSRLLTTNEKLFF

j_gene: TRBJ1-5
abundance: NA
d_gene: NA
v_gene: TRBV24-1
CDR3nt: TGTGCCACCAGTGTCAATCCCGGGACACTATTACGGGGCAATCAGCCCCAGCATTTT
CDR3aa: CATSVNPGTLLRGNQPQHF

j_gene: TRBJ2-1
abundance: few
d_gene: NA
v_gene: TRBV5-8
CDR3nt: TGTGCCAGCAGCTGGAGCTCCTACAATGAGCAGTTCTTC
CDR3aa: CASSWSSYNEQFF

j_gene: TRBJ2-3
abundance: few
d_gene: NA
v_gene: TRBV29-1
CDR3nt: TGCAGCGTTGAAGGAGGCTCGCTAGGTAGCACAGATACGCAGTATTTT
CDR3aa: CSVEGGSLGSTDTQYF

j_gene: TRBJ2-7
abundance: few
d_gene: TRBD1
v_gene: TRBV27
CDR3nt: TGTGCCAGCAGTATCACAGGGGGCCAGACGCAGTACTTC
CDR3aa: CASSITGGQTQYF

j_gene: TRBJ1-1
abundance: NA
d_gene: TRBD1
v_gene: TRBV5-1
CDR3nt: TGCGCCAGCAGCTATGGGACAGGGGGCACTGAAGCTTTCTTT
CDR3aa: CASSYGTGGTEAFF

j_gene: TRBJ1-1
abundance: NA
d_gene: NA
v_gene: TRBV28
CDR3nt: TGTGCCAGCAGGCCATCGGTAGGGGAGGACATTGAGAGGACTGAAGCTTTCTTT
CDR3aa: CASRPSVGEDIERTEAFF

j_gene: TRBJ2-3
abundance: NA
d_gene: NA
v_gene: TRBV19
CDR3nt: TGTGCCAGTAGTGGGGGGAGTTGGACGGTTACCACAGATACGCAGTATTTT
CDR3aa: CASSGGSWTVTTDTQYF

j_gene: TRBJ2-3
abundance: NA
d_gene: NA
v_gene: TRBV5-4
CDR3nt: TGTGCCAGCAGCCCCCCCGGGGTGCGCACAGATACGCAGTATTTT
CDR3aa: CASSPPGVRTDTQYF

j_gene: TRBJ1-2
abundance: NA
d_gene: NA
v_gene: TRBV5-4
CDR3nt: TGTGCCAGCAGCTTGGCTTCCGGCTACACCTTC
CDR3aa: CASSLASGYTF

j_gene: TRBJ1-3
abundance: NA
d_gene: NA
v_gene: TRBV15
CDR3nt: TGTGCCATATCCACAGGGCTCGGAAACACCATATATTTT
CDR3aa: CAISTGLGNTIYF

j_gene: TRBJ1-1
abundance: once
d_gene: NA
v_gene: TRBV2
CDR3nt: TGTGCCAGCATAGGTCAGGGGTTGAACACTGAAGCTTTCTTT
CDR3aa: CASIGQGLNTEAFF

j_gene: TRBJ2-1
abundance: NA
d_gene: TRBD2
v_gene: TRBV5-1
CDR3nt: TGCGCCAGCAGCTTCCCTACGGGGGAGGGGTTGGGCAATGAGCAGTTCTTC
CDR3aa: CASSFPTGEGLGNEQFF

j_gene: TRBJ2-5
abundance: NA
d_gene: TRBD1
v_gene: TRBV3-1/TRBV3-2
CDR3nt: TGTGCCAGCAGCCCATCAGACAGGGGGAGGCAAGAGACCCAGTACTTC
CDR3aa: CASSPSDRGRQETQYF

j_gene: TRBJ2-6
abundance: NA
d_gene: NA
v_gene: TRBV5-4
CDR3nt: TGTGCCAGCAGCTCGGGATCTGGGGCCAACGTCCTGACTTTC
CDR3aa: CASSSGSGANVLTF

j_gene: TRBJ2-5
abundance: once
d_gene: TRBD2
v_gene: TRBV11-2
CDR3nt: TGTGCCAGCAGCTTAGGGGCTAGCGGGGGGTATGAGACCCAGTACTTC
CDR3aa: CASSLGASGGYETQYF

j_gene: TRBJ2-7
abundance: NA
d_gene: NA
v_gene: TRBV27
CDR3nt: TGTGCCAGCAGTCAGGGACACCGCCGGCTCTTC
CDR3aa: CASSQGHRRLF

j_gene: TRBJ2-7
abundance: NA
d_gene: NA
v_gene: TRBV28
CDR3nt: TGTGCCAGCAGTTCCGCCCCGAGATACGAGCAGTACTTC
CDR3aa: CASSSAPRYEQYF

j_gene: TRBJ2-3
abundance: NA
d_gene: NA
v_gene: TRBV25-1
CDR3nt: TGTGCCAGCAGCCTGCCCCTGGGGCTCCCAGATACGCAGTATTTT
CDR3aa: CASSLPLGLPDTQYF

j_gene: TRBJ1-1
abundance: NA
d_gene: NA
v_gene: TRBV18
CDR3nt: TGTGCCAGCTCACTAGGTCGGGCTGAAGCTTTCTTT
CDR3aa: CASSLGRAEAFF

j_gene: TRBJ1-5
abundance: once
d_gene: NA
v_gene: TRBV9
CDR3nt: TGTGCCAGCAGCGTAAGCGCGGGTAGCAATCAGCCCCAGCATTTT
CDR3aa: CASSVSAGSNQPQHF

j_gene: TRBJ1-2
abundance: NA
d_gene: TRBD1
v_gene: TRBV13
CDR3nt: TGTGCCAGCAGCCGCGGACAGGGGACCTATGGCTACACCTTC
CDR3aa: CASSRGQGTYGYTF

j_gene: TRBJ1-1
abundance: few
d_gene: NA
v_gene: TRBV4-1
CDR3nt: TGCGCCAGCAGCCAAGATCTAGGCGGGTGGGTGACTGAAGCTTTCTTT
CDR3aa: CASSQDLGGWVTEAFF

j_gene: TRBJ2-5
abundance: NA
d_gene: NA
v_gene: TRBV5-5
CDR3nt: TGTGCCAGCAGCCCTTCCTCGCGCCAAGAGACCCAGTACTTC
CDR3aa: CASSPSSRQETQYF

j_gene: TRBJ2-1
abundance: NA
d_gene: TRBD1
v_gene: TRBV5-1
CDR3nt: TGCGCCAGCAGCAACACCGGGACAGGGGGCGTCCATGAGCAGTTCTTC
CDR3aa: CASSNTGTGGVHEQFF

j_gene: TRBJ2-1
abundance: once
d_gene: TRBD2
v_gene: TRBV9
CDR3nt: TGTGCCAGCAGCGTAATCCGAAGCGGGGGCCACAATGAGCAGTTCTTC
CDR3aa: CASSVIRSGGHNEQFF

j_gene: TRBJ1-2
abundance: NA
d_gene: TRBD1
v_gene: TRBV10-3
CDR3nt: TGTGCCATCAGTCAGACAGGGTCCTATGGCTACACCTTC
CDR3aa: CAISQTGSYGYTF

j_gene: TRBJ2-7
abundance: NA
d_gene: TRBD2
v_gene: TRBV2
CDR3nt: TGTGCCAGCGCCGGACTAGCGGGGGGATGGTCCGAGCAGTACTTC
CDR3aa: CASAGLAGGWSEQYF

j_gene: TRBJ1-2
abundance: NA
d_gene: NA
v_gene: TRBV6-5
CDR3nt: TGTGCCAGCAGTCCCCCCCGCGGGACCGGTGGTGGCTACACCTTC
CDR3aa: CASSPPRGTGGGYTF

j_gene: TRBJ1-4
abundance: NA
d_gene: NA
v_gene: TRBV4-1
CDR3nt: TGCGCCAGCAGCCAAGACGTTGCAACTAATGAAAAACTGTTTTTT
CDR3aa: CASSQDVATNEKLFF

j_gene: TRBJ2-2
abundance: NA
d_gene: TRBD1
v_gene: TRBV3-1/TRBV3-2
CDR3nt: TGTGCCAGCAGCCAAGGACAGGGACGCCCGGGTGGAACCGGGGAGCTGTTTTTT
CDR3aa: CASSQGQGRPGGTGELFF

j_gene: TRBJ2-5
abundance: once
d_gene: TRBD2
v_gene: TRBV3-1/TRBV3-2
CDR3nt: TGTGCCAGCAGCCTCCTGGGGACTAGAGGCCCCGGGGAGACCCAGTACTTC
CDR3aa: CASSLLGTRGPGETQYF

j_gene: TRBJ1-1
abundance: NA
d_gene: TRBD1
v_gene: TRBV6-2/TRBV6-3
CDR3nt: TGTGCCAGCAGCACAGGGGGCTCGGGCACTGAAGCTTTCTTT
CDR3aa: CASSTGGSGTEAFF

j_gene: TRBJ2-1
abundance: NA
d_gene: TRBD1
v_gene: TRBV7-8
CDR3nt: TGTGCCAGCAGCTTCAGGACAGGCCGTGAGCAGTTCTTC
CDR3aa: CASSFRTGREQFF

j_gene: TRBJ1-4
abundance: NA
d_gene: NA
v_gene: TRBV5-1
CDR3nt: TGCGCCAGCAGCTTGGGAGGGAACCGAGTAGAAAAACTGTTTTTT
CDR3aa: CASSLGGNRVEKLFF

j_gene: TRBJ1-6
abundance: NA
d_gene: NA
v_gene: TRBV11-1
CDR3nt: TGTGCCAGCAGCCTCGACAGAGCCTCACCCCTCCACTTT
CDR3aa: CASSLDRASPLHF

j_gene: TRBJ1-2
abundance: NA
d_gene: NA
v_gene: TRBV5-1
CDR3nt: TGCGCCAGCAGCTCTACGGACTCTAACTATGGCTACACCTTC
CDR3aa: CASSSTDSNYGYTF

j_gene: TRBJ1-6
abundance: NA
d_gene: NA
v_gene: TRBV30
CDR3nt: TGTGCCTGGAGTGTACTTAGGTACGGGGTTTCACCCCTCCACTTT
CDR3aa: CAWSVLRYGVSPLHF

j_gene: TRBJ2-5
abundance: NA
d_gene: NA
v_gene: TRBV19
CDR3nt: TGTGCCAGTAGTATAGATCCCAGCGGGGAGACCCAGTACTTC
CDR3aa: CASSIDPSGETQYF

j_gene: TRBJ2-5
abundance: NA
d_gene: TRBD2
v_gene: TRBV29-1
CDR3nt: TGCAGCGTTGAAGATCGGGGGGGCAAAGAGACCCAGTACTTC
CDR3aa: CSVEDRGGKETQYF